A single sample is the source of the 15 T cell receptor beta chains below, sequenced in a study of shared clonotypes between healthy human individuals. Clones were sequenced by immunoSEQ multiplex PCR, and TCRdb holds only the in-frame ones, with some missing. The sample records millions of clones, 85% to 95% being singletons. Sequencing used naive CD4+ T cells sorted from blood. Documented subset: CD45RA+ positively selected. These TCRs come from a man aged 18 to 35 in good health.

The rearrangement uses TRBV10-1 and TRBJ1-1; tentatively, D is TRBD1 (6 bases). The CDR3 length is 14 residues. Trimming removed 2 bases at V and 1 base at J, with 8 bases between. Germline V lookup: CDR1 WNHNN, CDR2 SYGVQD (reference sequence). CDR3 nucleotide sequence: TGCGCCAGCAGTGAGCGGGGGCGGAACACTGAAGCTTTCTTT. Amino acid sequence: CASSERGRNTEAFF.

The sample holds one count of this clone. The chain joins TRBV10-3 to TRBJ1-2; D gene unclear. V lost 10 bases and J 7 bases, leaving 19 bases between the germline ends. Germline V CDR1 and CDR2: ENHRY, SYGVKD. This CDR3 region has 13 residues. CDR3 nucleotides: TGTGCCACAGGACGATCCGGGGTTTTTGGCTACACCTTC. It is translated as CATGRSGVFGYTF.

The chain combines TRBV28 with TRBJ2-2; 9 nucleotides match TRBD1. This CDR3 has 17 residues. The V gene end was trimmed by 4 bases and the J gene end by 8 bases; junction bases not matched to a gene: 14. Germline lookup yields CDR1 MDHEN and CDR2 SYDVKM. This CDR3 reads CASSSKLDRGGGGELFF. CDR3 sequence (DNA): TGTGCCAGCAGTTCCAAGCTGGACAGGGGAGGGGGAGGGGAGCTGTTTTTT.

V is TRBV5-1 and J is TRBJ2-3, with 8 bases aligning to TRBD1. This CDR3 is 16 amino acids long. V was clipped by 5 bases and J by 0 bases; unmatched bases: 8. Germline lookup yields CDR1 SGHRS and CDR2 YFSETQ. The DNA for the CDR3 is TGCGCCAGCAGGTCGGGGACAGGTACTAGCACAGATACGCAGTATTTT. This codes for CASRSGTGTSTDTQYF. The variable domain in full, completed from reference TRBV5-1 and TRBJ2-3, reads KAGVTQTPRYLIKTRGQQVTLSCSPISGHRSVSWYQQTPGQGLQFLFEYFSETQRNKGNFPGRFSGRQFSNSRSEMNVSTLELGDSALYLCASRSGTGTSTDTQYFGPGTRLTVL.

The V and J genes are TRBV19 and TRBJ1-5, with D tentatively TRBD1 (6 bases). The V end lost 7 bases, the J end lost 6 bases, and 19 bases lay between the germline ends. The CDR3 has 15 residues. CDR1 is LNHDA and CDR2 is SQIVND in the germline V gene (reference sequence). This chain's CDR3 is CASTAPRDKAQPQHF. The CDR3 DNA sequence: TGTGCCAGTACCGCGCCCCGGGACAAGGCTCAGCCCCAGCATTTT.

This clone was recorded once. The genes are TRBV9 and TRBJ2-7; the match to TRBD1 covers 10 bases. CDR1 SGDLS and CDR2 YYNGEE come from the germline V gene. CDR3 length: 14 residues. Trimming at V came to 4 bases and at J to 4 bases, leaving 5 bases not matched to a gene. CDR3 amino acids: CASSPWDRGYEQYF. In DNA, the CDR3 is TGTGCCAGCAGCCCATGGGACAGGGGATACGAGCAGTACTTC.

The chain links TRBV4-3 to TRBJ1-1; D uncertain. Germline CDR1 and CDR2: LGHNA and YSLEER. V was shortened by 1 base and J by 0 bases, with 12 bases between the two germline ends. The CDR3 is 16 residues long. DNA for the CDR3: TGCGCCAGCAGCCAAGTTCAAAACATGATGAACACTGAAGCTTTCTTT. The encoded protein is CASSQVQNMMNTEAFF.

The CDR3 nucleotides read TGTGCCAGCAGCTTAGAAATGAACTATGGCTACACCTTC. Translated, it gives CASSLEMNYGYTF. The V and J genes are TRBV7-9 and TRBJ1-2; D is uncertain. V was pared by 1 base and J by 2 bases, with 5 bases between. CDR3 length: 13 amino acids. Germline CDR1 SEHNR, CDR2 FQNEAQ (reference sequence).

V is TRBV9 and J is TRBJ2-3; D not resolved. CDR3 size: 13 residues. CDR1 and CDR2 (germline): SGDLS, YYNGEE. With 4 bases removed from V and 9 bases from J, the gap between germline ends came to 15 bases. CDR3: CASSPRTTGTQYF. CDR3 coding DNA: TGTGCCAGCAGCCCCCGAACCACCGGAACGCAGTATTTT.

Regarding this clone: The same CDR3 is also encoded by other DNA sequences in this sample. This chain uses TRBV29-1 with TRBJ2-7, with 9 bases lining up with TRBD1. V dropped 4 bases and J dropped 2; count of bases not matched to a gene: 0. The length of the CDR3 is 12 residues. Germline CDR1 and CDR2: SQVTM and ANQGSEA. The CDR3 nucleotides read TGCAGCGTTGGACAGGGGGCCTACGAGCAGTACTTC. This encodes CSVGQGAYEQYF.

This chain joins TRBV2 and TRBJ2-1; the match to TRBD2 covers 9 bases. Per the germline V gene, CDR1 is SNHLY and CDR2 is FYNNEI. V was clipped by 7 bases and J by 0 bases; unmatched bases: 7. CDR3 length: 16 amino acids. The CDR3 sequence is CASTASGGSSYNEQFF. The CDR3 nucleotides read TGTGCCAGCACGGCAAGCGGGGGGAGCTCCTACAATGAGCAGTTCTTC.

The CDR3 sequence: CSASTGAPPTF. Here the CDR3 DNA reads TGCAGTGCTAGTACAGGGGCCCCCCCCACCTTC. The chain uses TRBV20-1 and TRBJ1-2; 7 positions agree with TRBD1. Unmatched junction bases numbered 8, after V lost 3 bases and J lost 13 bases. CDR3 size: 11 residues. From germline, CDR1 is DFQATT and CDR2 SNEGSKA (reference sequence).

The rearrangement joins TRBV7-2 to TRBJ2-2, with 7 bases matching TRBD2. Losses at the gene ends were 5 bases for V and 14 bases for J; bases not matched to a gene: 11. The CDR3 is 13 residues long. Looked up from germline, CDR1 is SGHTA and CDR2 is FQGNSA. This CDR3 is CASSRATSSLLFF. CDR3 nucleotides: TGTGCCAGCAGCCGAGCGACTAGCTCGCTTCTGTTTTTT.

In the case of this clone: A much bigger clone sits one base away, suggesting this may be a read error. The chain couples TRBV27 to TRBJ1-1; D gene unclear. This CDR3 has 11 residues. CDR1 is MNHEY, CDR2 SMNVEV, per germline (reference sequence). V lost 5 bases and J lost 1, with 2 bases in between. The CDR3 region is CASSTNTEAFF. The CDR3 region has the DNA TGTGCCAGCAGTACGAACACTGAAGCTTTCTTT.

This chain links TRBV14 with TRBJ1-3; 7 bases map to TRBD1. Germline values: CDR1 SGHDN, CDR2 FVKESK. The V segment lost 1 base and the J segment 4 bases; nucleotides outside the gene matches: 13. The CDR3 runs to 18 residues. The CDR3 is CASSQGAHRGLGGNTIYF. In DNA form, the CDR3 reads TGTGCCAGCAGCCAAGGAGCGCACAGGGGTCTCGGGGGAAACACCATATATTTT.